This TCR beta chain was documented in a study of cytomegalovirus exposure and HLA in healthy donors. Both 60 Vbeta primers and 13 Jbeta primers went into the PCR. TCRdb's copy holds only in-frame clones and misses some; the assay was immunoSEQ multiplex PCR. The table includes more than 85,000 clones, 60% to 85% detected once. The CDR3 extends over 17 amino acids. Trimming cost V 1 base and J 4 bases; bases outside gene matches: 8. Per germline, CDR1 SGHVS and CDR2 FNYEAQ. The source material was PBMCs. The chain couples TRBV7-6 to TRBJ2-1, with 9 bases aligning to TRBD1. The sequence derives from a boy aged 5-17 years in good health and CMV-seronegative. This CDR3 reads CASSLGHPGQGYNEQFF. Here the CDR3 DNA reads TGTGCCAGCAGCTTAGGCCACCCGGGACAGGGTTACAATGAGCAGTTCTTC.